These 4 T cell receptor beta chains share one sample of origin, sequenced in a study of blood T cell repertoires in COVID-19. Libraries were prepared by immunoSEQ multiplex PCR; TCRdb keeps only in-frame clonotypes and omits some of them. The table lists 85,000 to 95,000 clones, about three quarters of them singletons. Sequenced: peripheral blood. Receptor source: a woman older than 75 with acute or convalescent COVID-19.

J is TRBJ1-5 and V is TRBV18; TRBD1 matches at 9 bases. The CDR3 has 14 amino acids. Unmatched junction bases numbered 7, after V lost 6 bases and J lost 7 bases. Germline loops: CDR1 KGHSH, CDR2 LQKENI. As DNA, the CDR3 is TGTGCCAGCTCTCGGGACAGGGTTGGGCAGCCCCAGCATTTT. This codes for CASSRDRVGQPQHF.

The V gene is TRBV18, the J gene TRBJ1-3; 10 bases match TRBD1. Germline-derived CDR1 and CDR2 are KGHSH and LQKENI. The J segment lost 3 bases and the V segment lost 6 bases, leaving 5 bases of the junction unmatched. This CDR3 has 15 amino acids. CDR3 sequence: CASSPGQGSGNTIYF. CDR3 nucleotides: TGTGCCAGCTCCCCGGGACAGGGGAGTGGAAACACCATATATTTT.

In this sample, this clone turned up a few times. The chain couples TRBV27 to TRBJ1-1; unclear D gene. Trimming removed 7 bases from V and 11 bases from J, with 14 bases in between. From germline, CDR1 is MNHEY and CDR2 SMNVEV (reference sequence). The CDR3 is made up of 11 amino acids. For the CDR3, the DNA is TGTGCCAGCATCCTAGGCCCTCTGGCTTTCTTT. Protein product: CASILGPLAFF.

This chain joins TRBV18 and TRBJ1-3; TRBD1 matches at 8 bases. The CDR3 covers 18 residues. Trimming took 0 bases from V and 0 from J; bases not matched to a gene: 7. Germline assignment: CDR1 KGHSH and CDR2 LQKENI. CDR3: CASSPPPTGVFSGNTIYF. The CDR3 DNA is TGTGCCAGCTCACCACCCCCGACAGGGGTTTTCTCTGGAAACACCATATATTTT.